This T cell receptor (beta chain) was recovered during a study of blood T cell repertoires in COVID-19. Study details: Collection of acute and convalescent COVID-19 samples took place in the United States, Italy and Spain. Sources were T cells, B-cell-depleted T cells, or PBMCs; the material itself was cDNA or gDNA.

In the source study's methods: Amplification of reference gene primers was used by the study to estimate nucleated cell counts. Using immunoSEQ multiplex PCR, the repertoire was profiled, and TCRdb retains in-frame clones only, with some absent. V and J calls and clone size come straight from that table; D and trimming were deduced from the DNA. The sample yields about 120,000 clones, about three quarters seen once. CDR1 and CDR2 from the germline V gene are MGHRA and YSYEKL. Trimming pared 0 bases from V and 0 bases from J, leaving 18 bases between. The CDR3 runs to 18 residues. The chain has TRBV4-1 and TRBJ2-7; D is perhaps TRBD2 (6 bases). The specimen was peripheral blood. The origin of this receptor is a woman in her 70s with acute or convalescent COVID-19. The CDR3 DNA reads as TGCGCCAGCAGCCAAGACTGGGGGGTCGGGACCCGCTCCTACGAGCAGTACTTC. Translation gives CASSQDWGVGTRSYEQYF.